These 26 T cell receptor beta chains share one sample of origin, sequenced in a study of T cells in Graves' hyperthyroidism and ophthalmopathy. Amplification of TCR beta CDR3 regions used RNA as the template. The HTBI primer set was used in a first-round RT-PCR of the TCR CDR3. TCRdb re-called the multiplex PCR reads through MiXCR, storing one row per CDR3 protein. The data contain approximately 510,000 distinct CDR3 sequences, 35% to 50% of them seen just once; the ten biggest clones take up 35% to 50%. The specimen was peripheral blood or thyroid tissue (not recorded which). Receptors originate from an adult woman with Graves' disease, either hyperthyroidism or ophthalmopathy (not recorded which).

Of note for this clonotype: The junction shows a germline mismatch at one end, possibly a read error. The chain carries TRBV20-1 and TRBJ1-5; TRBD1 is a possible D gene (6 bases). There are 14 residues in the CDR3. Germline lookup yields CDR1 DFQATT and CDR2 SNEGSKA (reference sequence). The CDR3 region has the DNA TGCAGTGCTAGAGCTGCAGGGGAAGATCAGCCCCGGCATTTT. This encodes CSARAAGEDQPRHF.

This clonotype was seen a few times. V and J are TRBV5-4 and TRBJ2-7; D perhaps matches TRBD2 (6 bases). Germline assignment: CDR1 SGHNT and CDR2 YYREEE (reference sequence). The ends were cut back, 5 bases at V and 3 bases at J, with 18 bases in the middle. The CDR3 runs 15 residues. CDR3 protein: CASRRDRAGDYEQYF. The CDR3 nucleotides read TGTGCCAGCAGGCGGGACCGCGCGGGTGACTACGAGCAGTACTTC.

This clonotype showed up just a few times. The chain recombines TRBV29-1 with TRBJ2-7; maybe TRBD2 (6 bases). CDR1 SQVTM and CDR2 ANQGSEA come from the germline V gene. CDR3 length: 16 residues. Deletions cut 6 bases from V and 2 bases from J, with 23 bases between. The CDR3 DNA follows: TGCAGCGTCGACATGCGGGGAGAGGGCAAGACCTACGAGCAGTACTTC. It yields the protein CSVDMRGEGKTYEQYF.

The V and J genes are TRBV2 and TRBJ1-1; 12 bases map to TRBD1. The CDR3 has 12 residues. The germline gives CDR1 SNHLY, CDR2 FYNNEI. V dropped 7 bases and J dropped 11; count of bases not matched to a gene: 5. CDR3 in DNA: TGTGCCAGCACCGGGACAGGGGGCCGTGCTTTCTTT. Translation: CASTGTGGRAFF.

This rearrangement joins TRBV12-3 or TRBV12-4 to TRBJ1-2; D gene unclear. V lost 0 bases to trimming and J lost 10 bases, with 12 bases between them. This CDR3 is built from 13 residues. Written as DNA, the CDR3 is TGTGCCAGCAGTTTAGCGCTTGATAGGCTCTACACCTTC. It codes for CASSLALDRLYTF.

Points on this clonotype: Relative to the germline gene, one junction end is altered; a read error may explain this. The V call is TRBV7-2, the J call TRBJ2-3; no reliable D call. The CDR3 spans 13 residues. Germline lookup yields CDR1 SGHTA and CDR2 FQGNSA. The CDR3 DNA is TGCGCCAGCAGCCAACCCTCCCAGGATACGCAGTATTTT. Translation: CASSQPSQDTQYF.

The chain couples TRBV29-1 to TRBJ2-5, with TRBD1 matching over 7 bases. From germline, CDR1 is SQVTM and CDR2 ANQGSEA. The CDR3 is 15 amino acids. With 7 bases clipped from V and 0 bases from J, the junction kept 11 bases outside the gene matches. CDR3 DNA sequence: TGCAGCGCTCAGGGACAGTCGAACTACCAAGAGACCCAGTACTTC. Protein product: CSAQGQSNYQETQYF.

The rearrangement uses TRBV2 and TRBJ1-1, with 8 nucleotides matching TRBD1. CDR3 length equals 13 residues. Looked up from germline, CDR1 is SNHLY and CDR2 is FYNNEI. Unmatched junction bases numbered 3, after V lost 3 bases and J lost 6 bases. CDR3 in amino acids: CASSDPGGSEAFF. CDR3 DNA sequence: TGTGCCAGCAGTGACCCAGGGGGCTCTGAAGCTTTCTTT. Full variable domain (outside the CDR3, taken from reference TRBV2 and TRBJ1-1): EPEVTQTPSHQVTQMGQEVILRCVPISNHLYFYWYRQILGQKVEFLVSFYNNEISEKSEIFDDQFSVERPDGSNFTLKIRSTKLEDSAMYFCASSDPGGSEAFFGQGTRLTVV.

The CDR3 sequence is CSVGNRLSRWQETQYF. The CDR3, as DNA: TGCAGCGTTGGTAACAGGCTAAGCCGGTGGCAAGAGACCCAGTACTTC. The V call is TRBV29-1, the J call TRBJ2-5; possible D gene TRBD1, 5 bases. Trimming shortened V by 4 bases and J by 2 bases, and 20 bases separated the two germline ends. CDR3 size: 16 residues. CDR1 SQVTM and CDR2 ANQGSEA come from the germline V gene.

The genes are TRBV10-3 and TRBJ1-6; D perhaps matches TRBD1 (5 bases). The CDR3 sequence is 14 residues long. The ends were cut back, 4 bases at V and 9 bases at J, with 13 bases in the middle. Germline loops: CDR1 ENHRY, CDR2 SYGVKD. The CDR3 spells CAISVDKGGSPLHF. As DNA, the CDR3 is TGTGCCATCAGTGTGGACAAAGGCGGTTCACCCCTCCACTTT.

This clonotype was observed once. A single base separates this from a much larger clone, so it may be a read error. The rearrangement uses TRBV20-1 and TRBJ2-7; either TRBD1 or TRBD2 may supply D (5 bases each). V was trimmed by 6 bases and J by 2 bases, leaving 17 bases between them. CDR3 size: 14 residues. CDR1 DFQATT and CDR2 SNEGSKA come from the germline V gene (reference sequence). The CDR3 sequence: CSARFGDAPYEQYF. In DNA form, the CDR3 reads TGCAGTGCCAGATTCGGGGACGCACCCTACGAGCAGTACTTC.

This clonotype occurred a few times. The DNA for the CDR3 is TGTGCCAGCAGCTTAGTGGACAGTTACTACGAGCAGTACTTC. This codes for CASSLVDSYYEQYF. The rearrangement uses TRBV7-2 and TRBJ2-7, with D maybe TRBD1 (6 bases). The V gene's germline CDR1 is SGHTA and CDR2 FQGNSA. CDR3 length: 14 residues. Trimming removed 1 base at V and 3 bases at J, with 10 bases between.

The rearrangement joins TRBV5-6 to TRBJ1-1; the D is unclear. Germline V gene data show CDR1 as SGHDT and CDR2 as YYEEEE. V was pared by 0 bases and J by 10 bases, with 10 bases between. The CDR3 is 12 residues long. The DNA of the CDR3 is TGTGCCAGCAGCTTGGAGGAGGGAAGAGCTTTCTTT. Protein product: CASSLEEGRAFF. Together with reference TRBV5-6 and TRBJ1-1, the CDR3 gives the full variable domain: DAGVTQSPTHLIKTRGQQVTLRCSPKSGHDTVSWYQQALGQGPQFIFQYYEEEERQRGNFPDRFSGHQFPNYSSELNVNALLLGDSALYLCASSLEEGRAFFGQGTRLTVV.

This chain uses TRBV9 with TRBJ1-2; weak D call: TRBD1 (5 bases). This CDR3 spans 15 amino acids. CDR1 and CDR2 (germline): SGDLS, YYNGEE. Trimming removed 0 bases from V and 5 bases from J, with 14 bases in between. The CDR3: CASSVEGGTTYGYTF. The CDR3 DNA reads TGTGCCAGCAGCGTAGAGGGAGGGACGACATATGGCTACACCTTC. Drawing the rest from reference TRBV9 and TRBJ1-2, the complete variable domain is DSGVTQTPKHLITATGQRVTLRCSPRSGDLSVYWYQQSLDQGLQFLIQYYNGEERAKGNILERFSAQQFPDLHSELNLSSLELGDSALYFCASSVEGGTTYGYTFGSGTRLTVV.

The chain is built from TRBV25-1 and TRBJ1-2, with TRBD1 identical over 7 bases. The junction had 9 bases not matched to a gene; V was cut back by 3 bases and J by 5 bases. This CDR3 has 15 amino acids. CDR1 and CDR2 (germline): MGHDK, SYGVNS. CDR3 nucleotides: TGTGCCAGCAGTGAGACTGGGACAGCAAGGTATGGCTACACCTTC. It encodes CASSETGTARYGYTF.

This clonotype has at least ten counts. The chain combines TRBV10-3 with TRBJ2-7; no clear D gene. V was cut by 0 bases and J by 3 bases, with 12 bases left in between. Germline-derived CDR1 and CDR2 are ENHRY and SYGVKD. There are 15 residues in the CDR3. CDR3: CAISESSRRNYEQYF. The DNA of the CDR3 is TGTGCCATCAGTGAGTCGAGCCGCCGGAACTACGAGCAGTACTTC.

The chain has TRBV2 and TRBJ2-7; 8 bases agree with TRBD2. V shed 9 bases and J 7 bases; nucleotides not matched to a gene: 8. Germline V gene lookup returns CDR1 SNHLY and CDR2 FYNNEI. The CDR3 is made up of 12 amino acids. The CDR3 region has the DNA TGTGCCAGGGGAGCGGGAGTCGGTGAGCAGTACTTC. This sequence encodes CARGAGVGEQYF. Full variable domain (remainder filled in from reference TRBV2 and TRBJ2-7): EPEVTQTPSHQVTQMGQEVILRCVPISNHLYFYWYRQILGQKVEFLVSFYNNEISEKSEIFDDQFSVERPDGSNFTLKIRSTKLEDSAMYFCARGAGVGEQYFGPGTRLTVT.

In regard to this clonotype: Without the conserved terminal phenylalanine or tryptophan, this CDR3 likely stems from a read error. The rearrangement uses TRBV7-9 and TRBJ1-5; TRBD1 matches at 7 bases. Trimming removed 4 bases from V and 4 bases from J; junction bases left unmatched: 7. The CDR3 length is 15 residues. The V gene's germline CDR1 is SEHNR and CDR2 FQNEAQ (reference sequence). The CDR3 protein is CASSYGAGGNQPQHL. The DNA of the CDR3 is TGTGCCAGCAGCTACGGGGCAGGGGGGAATCAGCCCCAGCATCTT.

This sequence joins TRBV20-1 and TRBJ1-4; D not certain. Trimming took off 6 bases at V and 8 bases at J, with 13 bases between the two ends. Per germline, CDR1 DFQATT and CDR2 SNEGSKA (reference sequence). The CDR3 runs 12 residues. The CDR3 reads CSASSAGEKLFF. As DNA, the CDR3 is TGCAGTGCCTCAAGCGCGGGCGAAAAACTGTTTTTT.

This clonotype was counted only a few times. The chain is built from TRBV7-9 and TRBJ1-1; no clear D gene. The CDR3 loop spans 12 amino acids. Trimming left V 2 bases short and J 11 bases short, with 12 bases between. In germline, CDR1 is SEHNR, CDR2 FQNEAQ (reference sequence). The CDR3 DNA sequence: TGTGCCAGCAGCTTATCTGGGTCGGGGGCTTTCTTT. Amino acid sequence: CASSLSGSGAFF.

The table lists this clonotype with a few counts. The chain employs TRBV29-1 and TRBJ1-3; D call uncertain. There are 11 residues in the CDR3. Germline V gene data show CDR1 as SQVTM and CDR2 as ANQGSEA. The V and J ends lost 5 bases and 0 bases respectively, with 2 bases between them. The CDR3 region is CSVRSGNTIYF. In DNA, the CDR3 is TGCAGCGTTCGCTCTGGAAACACCATATATTTT.

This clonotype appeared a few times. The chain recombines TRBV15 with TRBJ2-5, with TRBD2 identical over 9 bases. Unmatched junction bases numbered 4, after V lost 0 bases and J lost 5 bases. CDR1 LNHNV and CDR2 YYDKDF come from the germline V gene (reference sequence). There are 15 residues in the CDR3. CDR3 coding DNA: TGTGCCACCAGCAGAGAACCTAGCGGGATGGAGACCCAGTACTTC. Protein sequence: CATSREPSGMETQYF.

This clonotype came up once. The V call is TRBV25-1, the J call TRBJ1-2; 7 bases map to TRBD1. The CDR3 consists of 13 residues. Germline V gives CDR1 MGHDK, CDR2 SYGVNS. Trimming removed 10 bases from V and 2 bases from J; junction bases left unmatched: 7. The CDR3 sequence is CATGTANNYGYTF. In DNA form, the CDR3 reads TGTGCCACCGGGACAGCGAACAACTATGGCTACACCTTC.

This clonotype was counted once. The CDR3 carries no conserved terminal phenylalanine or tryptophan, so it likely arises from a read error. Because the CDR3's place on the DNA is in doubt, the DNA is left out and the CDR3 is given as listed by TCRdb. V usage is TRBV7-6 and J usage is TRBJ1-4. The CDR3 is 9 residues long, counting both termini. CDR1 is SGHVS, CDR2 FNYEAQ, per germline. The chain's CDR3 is CASSLRAAY.

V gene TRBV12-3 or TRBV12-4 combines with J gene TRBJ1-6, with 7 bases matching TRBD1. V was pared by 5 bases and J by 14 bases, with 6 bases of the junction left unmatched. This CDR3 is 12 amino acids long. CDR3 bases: TGTGCCAGCAGTGGGCTTCAGGGGGCCCTCCACTTT. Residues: CASSGLQGALHF.

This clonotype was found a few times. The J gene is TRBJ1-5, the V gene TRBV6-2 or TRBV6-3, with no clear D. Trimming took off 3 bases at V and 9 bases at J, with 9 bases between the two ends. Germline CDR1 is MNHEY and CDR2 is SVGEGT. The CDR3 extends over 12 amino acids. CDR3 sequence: CASSYGVGPQHF. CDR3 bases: TGTGCCAGCAGTTATGGAGTTGGGCCCCAGCATTTT.